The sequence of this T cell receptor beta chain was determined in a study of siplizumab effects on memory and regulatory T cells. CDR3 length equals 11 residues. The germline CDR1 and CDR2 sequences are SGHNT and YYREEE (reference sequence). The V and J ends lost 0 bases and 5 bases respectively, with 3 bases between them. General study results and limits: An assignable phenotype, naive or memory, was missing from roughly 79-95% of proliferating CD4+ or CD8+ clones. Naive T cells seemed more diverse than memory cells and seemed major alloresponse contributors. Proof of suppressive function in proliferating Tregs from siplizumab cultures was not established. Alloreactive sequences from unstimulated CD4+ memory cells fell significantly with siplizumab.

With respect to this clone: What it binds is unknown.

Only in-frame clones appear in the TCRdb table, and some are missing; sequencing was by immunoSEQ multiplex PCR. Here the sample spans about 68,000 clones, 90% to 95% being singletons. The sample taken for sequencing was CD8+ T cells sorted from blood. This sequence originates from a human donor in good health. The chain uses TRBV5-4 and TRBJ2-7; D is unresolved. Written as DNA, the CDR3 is TGTGCCAGCAGCTTGGGCCACGAGCAGTACTTC. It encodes CASSLGHEQYF.